One and the same sample provided the 31 T cell receptor beta chains below, sequenced in a study of T-cell memory formation after mild COVID-19. TCRdb reprocessed the 5' RACE reads via MiXCR and lists one record per CDR3 protein. The table lists tens of thousands of distinct CDR3 sequences, 6.6% of them singletons. The sequenced sample consisted of PBMCs or a T cell subset sorted from them (not recorded which). Receptor source: an adult who had mild COVID-19 (a few samples of this study predate the infection). Cell type and time point are not known.

This clonotype was seen ten or more times. The chain joins TRBV2 to TRBJ2-7, with D tentatively TRBD2 (6 bases). The CDR3 has 15 amino acids. V was shortened by 5 bases and J by 6 bases, with 20 bases between the two germline ends. CDR1 SNHLY and CDR2 FYNNEI come from the germline V gene. Here the CDR3 DNA reads TGTGCCAGCAGTTTTCTAGGACTACCTGTTGCCGAGCAGTACTTC. It codes for CASSFLGLPVAEQYF.

This clonotype was detected many times. The chain carries TRBV24-1 and TRBJ2-1; 10 bases line up with TRBD2. J gave up 4 bases and V 3 bases, and 5 bases lay outside the gene matches. Germline loops: CDR1 KGHDR, CDR2 SFDVKD. The CDR3 consists of 16 residues. The CDR3 DNA is TGTGCCACCAGTGATGGTAGCGGGGGGTCTTACAATGAGCAGTTCTTC. Translated, it gives CATSDGSGGSYNEQFF.

This clonotype has at least ten counts. This chain joins TRBV15 and TRBJ2-5, with 9 bases matching TRBD1. The J segment lost 5 bases and the V segment lost 0 bases, leaving 4 bases of the junction unmatched. The CDR3 sequence is 15 residues long. Germline CDR1 LNHNV, CDR2 YYDKDF (reference sequence). The CDR3 reads CATSRDRGQGETQYF. CDR3 coding DNA: TGTGCCACCAGCAGAGATAGGGGACAGGGCGAGACCCAGTACTTC. The variable domain in full, with the rest retrieved from reference TRBV15 and TRBJ2-5, is DAMVIQNPRYQVTQFGKPVTLSCSQTLNHNVMYWYQQKSSQAPKLLFHYYDKDFNNEADTPDNFQSRRPNTSFCFLDIRSPGLGDTAMYLCATSRDRGQGETQYFGPGTRLLVL.

The sample holds many counts of this clonotype. In DNA, the CDR3 is TGCAGTGCTAGAAGGGACAGCTACTATGGCTACACCTTC. Residues: CSARRDSYYGYTF. The chain has TRBV20-1 and TRBJ1-2; TRBD1 matches at 7 bases. Germline loops: CDR1 DFQATT, CDR2 SNEGSKA (reference sequence). The CDR3 covers 13 residues. Trimming removed 2 bases from V and 3 bases from J; junction bases left unmatched: 3.

This clonotype was seen many times. This chain connects TRBV20-1 to TRBJ2-2; 8 positions agree with TRBD1. Germline trimming cut 2 bases from V and 1 base from J; bases unmatched to any gene: 3. Germline values: CDR1 DFQATT, CDR2 SNEGSKA (reference sequence). The CDR3 length is 15 residues. DNA of the CDR3: TGCAGTGCTAGACAGGGGGCCAGGAACACCGGGGAGCTGTTTTTT. Encoded protein: CSARQGARNTGELFF.

The chain combines TRBV6-2 or TRBV6-3 with TRBJ2-1; D is ambiguous. This CDR3 comprises 13 residues. The germline gives CDR1 MNHEY, CDR2 SVGEGT. The germline V and J ends were trimmed by 9 bases and 9 bases, with 18 bases remaining between them. In DNA form, the CDR3 reads TGTGCCAGTTTGTCGGGTCTTGGCCGTGAGCAGTTCTTC. Protein sequence: CASLSGLGREQFF.

This clonotype was recorded many times. The chain carries TRBV5-1 and TRBJ2-5, with 8 bases lining up with TRBD1. The CDR3 extends over 15 amino acids. Germline lookup yields CDR1 SGHRS and CDR2 YFSETQ. Germline trimming cut 2 bases from V and 4 bases from J; bases unmatched to any gene: 7. Written as DNA, the CDR3 is TGCGCCAGCAGCTTCAGCCCCCAGGGGGCAGAGACCCAGTACTTC. This translates into CASSFSPQGAETQYF.

V usage is TRBV14 and J usage is TRBJ2-7; D gene ambiguous. Between the trimmed V and J ends, which lost 3 bases and 0 bases, there was a span of 3 bases. Germline assignment: CDR1 SGHDN and CDR2 FVKESK. The CDR3 contains 12 residues. The CDR3 loop is CASSHSSYEQYV. CDR3 DNA: TGTGCCAGCAGCCATAGCTCCTACGAGCAGTACGTC.

This clonotype was detected ten times or more. The chain recombines TRBV5-1 with TRBJ2-7; weak D call: TRBD2 (6 bases). Germline V lookup: CDR1 SGHRS, CDR2 YFSETQ. This CDR3 has 17 amino acids. Trimming took 2 bases from V and 3 from J, leaving 21 bases between them. The CDR3 nucleotides read TGCGCCAGCAGCTTATTTTCCACCGGCGGGATGAACTACGAGCAGTACTTC. Protein product: CASSLFSTGGMNYEQYF.

This clonotype was picked up many times. V usage is TRBV7-8 and J usage is TRBJ2-1, with D uncertain. The CDR3 covers 13 residues. V lost 5 bases to trimming and J lost 5 bases, with 10 bases between them. CDR1 and CDR2 (germline): SGHVS, FQNEAQ. CDR3 in amino acids: CASSPAPNNEQFF. The CDR3 DNA reads as TGTGCCAGCAGCCCGGCCCCAAACAATGAGCAGTTCTTC.

This clonotype was seen repeatedly, ten times or more. This chain's CDR3 is CASSLGRDRGMNTEAFF. CDR3 in DNA: TGTGCCAGCAGCTTAGGTCGGGACAGGGGGATGAACACTGAAGCTTTCTTT. This chain uses TRBV7-8 with TRBJ1-1, with TRBD1 matching over 11 bases. Germline V gene sequence: CDR1 SGHVS, CDR2 FQNEAQ. The J segment lost 0 bases and the V segment lost 1 base, leaving 4 bases of the junction unmatched. This CDR3 is built from 17 residues.

The chain carries TRBV15 and TRBJ2-1; TRBD2 matches 13 bases. CDR3 length: 17 residues. Germline V gene sequence: CDR1 LNHNV, CDR2 YYDKDF (reference sequence). V dropped 6 bases and J dropped 0; count of bases not matched to a gene: 5. The CDR3 region is CATRRLAGGTSYNEQFF. In DNA form, the CDR3 reads TGTGCCACCAGGAGACTAGCGGGAGGTACCTCCTACAATGAGCAGTTCTTC.

This clonotype has only a few counts. This chain connects TRBV12-3 or TRBV12-4 to TRBJ1-1; 7 bases are a match to TRBD1. The V and J ends lost 6 bases and 10 bases, in that order; junction bases with no gene match: 5. The CDR3 extends over 11 amino acids. CDR3 in DNA: TGTGCCAGCAGCTCCGCAGGGGGAGCTTTCTTT. The encoded protein is CASSSAGGAFF.

The gene calls are TRBV14 and TRBJ2-5, with D perhaps being TRBD1 or TRBD2 (5 bases each). Germline-derived CDR1 and CDR2 are SGHDN and FVKESK. V was shortened by 1 base and J by 4 bases, with 13 bases between the two germline ends. There are 15 residues in the CDR3. CDR3 nucleotide sequence: TGTGCCAGCAGCCAAGGGGTGGGGACGAGAGAGACCCAGTACTTC. This encodes CASSQGVGTRETQYF.

This clonotype occurred a few times. The chain couples TRBV12-3 or TRBV12-4 to TRBJ1-1, with TRBD1 matching over 12 bases. V gave up 6 bases and J gave up 4 bases; unmatched junction bases: 9. CDR3 length: 16 amino acids. This CDR3 is CASSHGTGGIVTEAFF. The DNA of the CDR3 is TGTGCCAGCAGCCACGGGACAGGGGGCATCGTCACTGAAGCTTTCTTT.

This clonotype showed up just once. Just one base apart from a much larger clone, this may be a read error. V is TRBV3-1 and J is TRBJ2-1; 10 nucleotides line up with TRBD2. In germline, CDR1 is LGHDT, CDR2 YNNKEL (reference sequence). The length of the CDR3 is 17 residues. Trimming cost V 4 bases and J 0 bases; bases outside gene matches: 6. CDR3 in DNA: TGTGCCAGCAGCCGGGGACTAGCGCGGAGCTCCTACAATGAGCAGTTCTTC. Residues: CASSRGLARSSYNEQFF.

There are many counts of this clonotype. The chain uses TRBV9 and TRBJ2-6; maybe TRBD1 (5 bases). This CDR3 region has 15 residues. CDR1 SGDLS and CDR2 YYNGEE come from the germline V gene. V was cut by 4 bases and J by 2 bases, with 10 bases left in between. The chain's CDR3 is CASSSQGAGANVLTF. The CDR3 DNA follows: TGTGCCAGCAGCTCCCAGGGTGCTGGGGCCAACGTCCTGACTTTC.

The CDR3 DNA reads TGTGCCAGCAGCGCAATAGCGGGGGGCGGGAATGAGCAGTTCTTC. It specifies CASSAIAGGGNEQFF. This chain uses TRBV9 with TRBJ2-1, with 10 bases that match TRBD2. The V gene end was trimmed by 3 bases and the J gene end by 7 bases; junction bases not matched to a gene: 7. The CDR3 runs 15 residues. Germline assignment: CDR1 SGDLS and CDR2 YYNGEE.

This clonotype was seen ten or more times. This chain joins TRBV5-1 and TRBJ2-5; a possible D gene is TRBD2 (5 bases). Germline CDR1 reads SGHRS; CDR2 reads YFSETQ. Trimming took 0 bases from V and 1 from J, leaving 10 bases between them. The CDR3 runs to 15 residues. The DNA of the CDR3 is TGCGCCAGCAGCTTGGCTAGCAAAATCCAAGAGACCCAGTACTTC. It encodes CASSLASKIQETQYF. Variable domain in full (rest from reference TRBV5-1 and TRBJ2-5): KAGVTQTPRYLIKTRGQQVTLSCSPISGHRSVSWYQQTPGQGLQFLFEYFSETQRNKGNFPGRFSGRQFSNSRSEMNVSTLELGDSALYLCASSLASKIQETQYFGPGTRLLVL.

This clonotype appeared many times. J is TRBJ1-2 and V is TRBV4-1; 9 bases agree with TRBD1. The CDR3 is made up of 14 amino acids. CDR1 is MGHRA, CDR2 YSYEKL, per germline. V was clipped by 4 bases and J by 8 bases; unmatched bases: 8. The CDR3 DNA follows: TGCGCCAGCAGCCTCCGGGACAGGGATGGGGGCTACACCTTC. Translation: CASSLRDRDGGYTF.

The chain joins TRBV5-1 to TRBJ1-1, with no clear D. Germline V CDR1 and CDR2: SGHRS, YFSETQ. CDR3 length: 13 amino acids. Trimming left V 3 bases short and J 3 bases short, with 9 bases between. DNA for the CDR3: TGCGCCAGCAGCTCCAATGGGGACACTGAAGCTTTCTTT. Encoded protein: CASSSNGDTEAFF.

This clonotype was seen only a few times. The rearrangement uses TRBV7-2 and TRBJ1-1, with D possibly being TRBD1 (5 bases). Trimming pared 4 bases from V and 4 bases from J, leaving 13 bases between. Looked up from germline, CDR1 is SGHTA and CDR2 is FQGNSA. The CDR3 totals 14 residues. The CDR3 region has the DNA TGTGCCAGCAGCTCGGGGACGTTCGGCACTGAAGCTTTCTTT. Amino acid sequence: CASSSGTFGTEAFF.

This clonotype showed up just a few times. V is TRBV7-6 and J is TRBJ1-2, with 10 bases aligning to TRBD1. The CDR3 extends over 14 amino acids. The V and J ends lost 1 base and 8 bases, in that order; junction bases with no gene match: 4. Germline-derived CDR1 and CDR2 are SGHVS and FNYEAQ. The DNA of the CDR3 is TGTGCCAGCAGCTTAGAAGACAGGGGGCGAGGCTACACCTTC. Protein product: CASSLEDRGRGYTF.

This clonotype was detected ten times or more. This chain connects TRBV18 to TRBJ2-2, with TRBD2 matching 9 bases. J lost 2 bases, V lost 5 bases, and 12 bases had no gene match. Germline loops: CDR1 KGHSH, CDR2 LQKENI. There are 18 residues in the CDR3. CDR3 DNA sequence: TGTGCCAGCTCAACTAAGGCCCTAGCGGGGACTAACACCGGGGAGCTGTTTTTT. Amino acid sequence: CASSTKALAGTNTGELFF. Variable domain in full (rest from reference TRBV18 and TRBJ2-2): NAGVMQNPRHLVRRRGQEARLRCSPMKGHSHVYWYRQLPEEGLKFMVYLQKENIIDESGMPKERFSAEFPKEGPSILRIQQVVRGDSAAYFCASSTKALAGTNTGELFFGEGSRLTVL.

A few counts support this clonotype. The rearrangement uses TRBV19 and TRBJ2-1, with TRBD2 identical over 8 bases. J lost 7 bases, V lost 2 bases, and 7 bases had no gene match. Germline V lookup: CDR1 LNHDA, CDR2 SQIVND (reference sequence). The CDR3 covers 15 residues. CDR3 in amino acids: CASSIRGGFGNEQFF. CDR3 nucleotides: TGTGCCAGTAGTATACGCGGGGGGTTTGGGAATGAGCAGTTCTTC.

This clonotype was found many times. The CDR3 DNA follows: TGCAGTGCTAGAGATCAGGTCGGAGCGGGGTTTGGGCGTCAGCCCCAGCATTTT. It encodes CSARDQVGAGFGRQPQHF. V and J are TRBV20-1 and TRBJ1-5; the D is unclear. The length of the CDR3 is 18 residues. V was pared by 0 bases and J by 6 bases, with 24 bases between. Germline-derived CDR1 and CDR2 are DFQATT and SNEGSKA (reference sequence).

The gene calls are TRBV6-5 and TRBJ1-1; possible D gene TRBD1, 6 bases. V lost 0 bases to trimming and J lost 5 bases, with 7 bases between them. This CDR3 region has 13 residues. Germline values: CDR1 MNHEY, CDR2 SVGAGI. The CDR3 sequence: CASSYSRGTEAFF. For the CDR3, the DNA is TGTGCCAGCAGTTACTCGAGGGGGACTGAAGCTTTCTTT.

The chain recombines TRBV9 with TRBJ2-3; 9 bases fit TRBD2. CDR1 and CDR2 from the germline V gene are SGDLS and YYNGEE. V trimming: 3 bases; J trimming: 2 bases; junction bases outside the gene matches: 1. This CDR3 has 14 residues. DNA of the CDR3: TGTGCCAGCAGCGCTAGCGGGGCCACAGATACGCAGTATTTT. Translating it yields CASSASGATDTQYF.

This clonotype was seen many times. The chain joins TRBV7-9 to TRBJ2-5, with D tentatively TRBD1 (5 bases). CDR1 is SEHNR and CDR2 is FQNEAQ in the germline V gene (reference sequence). This CDR3 contains 12 residues. Trimming stripped 6 bases from V and 7 bases from J, with 12 bases between. CDR3 region: CASSPSGATQYF. CDR3 DNA: TGTGCCAGCAGTCCCTCTGGGGCGACCCAGTACTTC.

At least ten counts were recorded for this clonotype. This chain connects TRBV7-8 to TRBJ2-2; 10 bases line up with TRBD1. V shed 5 bases and J 6 bases; nucleotides not matched to a gene: 15. The germline CDR1 and CDR2 sequences are SGHVS and FQNEAQ. The CDR3 totals 18 residues. The CDR3 sequence: CASSRIRNRDRGSGELFF. The CDR3 DNA reads TGTGCCAGCAGCCGTATTCGTAACCGGGACAGGGGATCCGGGGAGCTGTTTTTT.

There are many counts of this clonotype. The V and J genes are TRBV19 and TRBJ1-5; TRBD1 is a possible D gene (6 bases). With 6 bases removed from V and 4 bases from J, the gap between germline ends came to 16 bases. Germline-derived CDR1 and CDR2 are LNHDA and SQIVND (reference sequence). CDR3 length: 15 amino acids. In nucleotides, the CDR3 is TGTGCCAGTAGGCCTTACAGGGAGGAAAATCAGCCCCAGCATTTT. Translation: CASRPYREENQPQHF.